This entry describes one T cell receptor (beta chain). What it binds is not known. MiXCR, run by TCRdb on the RT-PCR reads, gives a single entry per CDR3 protein. The data contain about 800,000 distinct CDR3 sequences, around 20% of them seen just once; the ten biggest clones take up roughly a tenth. CDR3 length: 18 residues. V dropped 8 bases and J dropped 3; count of bases not matched to a gene: 15. The data originate from a study of response to subunit inactivated influenza vaccine. General study findings and limits: Authors suggested seasonal influenza vaccinations each recruit few new T cells.

The receptor's source is a man aged 45-65 years who received an inactivated influenza vaccine. Sequenced material: PBMCs from blood, taken less than 6 days after vaccination. The chain combines TRBV12-3 or TRBV12-4 with TRBJ2-5; TRBD2 matches 13 bases. CDR3 in amino acids: CASQRGAGTSGAKETQYF. In DNA form, the CDR3 reads TGTGCCAGCCAAAGGGGTGCCGGGACTAGCGGGGCAAAAGAGACCCAGTACTTC.